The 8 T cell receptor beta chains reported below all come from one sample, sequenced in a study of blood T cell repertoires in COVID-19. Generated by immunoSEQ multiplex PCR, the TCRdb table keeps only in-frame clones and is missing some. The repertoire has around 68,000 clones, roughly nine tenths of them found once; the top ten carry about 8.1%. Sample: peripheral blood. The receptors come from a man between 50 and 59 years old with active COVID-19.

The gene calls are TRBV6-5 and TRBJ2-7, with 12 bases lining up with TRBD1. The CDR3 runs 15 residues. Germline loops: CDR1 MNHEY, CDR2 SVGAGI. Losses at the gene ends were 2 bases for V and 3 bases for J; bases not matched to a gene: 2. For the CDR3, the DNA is TGTGCCAGCAGTTACGGGACAGGGGGCCTCTACGAGCAGTACTTC. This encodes CASSYGTGGLYEQYF.

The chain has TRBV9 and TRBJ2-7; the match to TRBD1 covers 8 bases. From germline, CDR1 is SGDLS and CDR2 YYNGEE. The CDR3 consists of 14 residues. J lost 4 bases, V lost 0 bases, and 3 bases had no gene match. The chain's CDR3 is CASSVGTGIYEQYF. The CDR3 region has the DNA TGTGCCAGCAGCGTAGGGACAGGGATTTACGAGCAGTACTTC.

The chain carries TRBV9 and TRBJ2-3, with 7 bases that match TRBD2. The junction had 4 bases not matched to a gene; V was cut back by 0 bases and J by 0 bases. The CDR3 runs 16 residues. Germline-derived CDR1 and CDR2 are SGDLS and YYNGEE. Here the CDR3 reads CASSVESGESTDTQYF. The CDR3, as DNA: TGTGCCAGCAGCGTAGAAAGCGGGGAGAGCACAGATACGCAGTATTTT.

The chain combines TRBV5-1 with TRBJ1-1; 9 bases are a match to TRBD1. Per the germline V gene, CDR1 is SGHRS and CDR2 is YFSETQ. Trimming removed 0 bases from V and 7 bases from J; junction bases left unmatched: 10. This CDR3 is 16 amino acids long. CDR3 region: CASSLEGQGPQGEAFF. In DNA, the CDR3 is TGCGCCAGCAGCTTGGAGGGACAGGGACCGCAGGGTGAAGCTTTCTTT.

The CDR3 bases are TGTGCCAGCAGCGTAGACCGGGGGGGCCCTCGGGAGACCCAGTACTTC. This encodes CASSVDRGGPRETQYF. V usage is TRBV9 and J usage is TRBJ2-5; TRBD2 agrees at 8 bases. The CDR3 length is 16 residues. V lost 0 bases to trimming and J lost 5 bases; unmatched junction nucleotides: 9. From germline, CDR1 is SGDLS and CDR2 YYNGEE.

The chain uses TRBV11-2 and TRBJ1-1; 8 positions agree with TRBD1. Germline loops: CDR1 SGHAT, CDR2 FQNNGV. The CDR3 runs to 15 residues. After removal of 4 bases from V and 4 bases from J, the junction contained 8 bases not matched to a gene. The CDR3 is CASSSAGGTITEAFF. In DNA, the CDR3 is TGTGCCAGCAGCTCCGCAGGGGGCACAATCACTGAAGCTTTCTTT.

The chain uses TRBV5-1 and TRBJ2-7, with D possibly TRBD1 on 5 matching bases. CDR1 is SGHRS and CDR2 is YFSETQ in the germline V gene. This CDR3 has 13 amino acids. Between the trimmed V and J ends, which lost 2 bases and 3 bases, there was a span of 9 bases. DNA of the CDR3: TGCGCCAGCAGCTTAGACAGACACTACGAGCAGTACTTC. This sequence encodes CASSLDRHYEQYF.

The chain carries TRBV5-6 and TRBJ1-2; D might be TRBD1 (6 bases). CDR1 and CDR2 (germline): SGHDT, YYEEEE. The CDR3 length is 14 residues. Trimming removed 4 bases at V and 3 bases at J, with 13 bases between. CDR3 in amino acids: CASSIGQRDYGYTF. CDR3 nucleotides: TGTGCCAGCAGCATTGGACAGAGAGACTATGGCTACACCTTC.